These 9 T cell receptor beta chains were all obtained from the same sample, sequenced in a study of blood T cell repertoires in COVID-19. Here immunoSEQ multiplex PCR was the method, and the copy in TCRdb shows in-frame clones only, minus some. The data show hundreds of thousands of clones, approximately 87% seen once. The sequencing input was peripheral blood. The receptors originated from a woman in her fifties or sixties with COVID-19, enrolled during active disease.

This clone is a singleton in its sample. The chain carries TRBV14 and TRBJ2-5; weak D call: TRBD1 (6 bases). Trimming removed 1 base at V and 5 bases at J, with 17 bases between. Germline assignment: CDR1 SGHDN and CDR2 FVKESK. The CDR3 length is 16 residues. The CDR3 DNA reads TGTGCCAGCAGCCAAGGAGGGTCAGGGGTGCAGGAGACCCAGTACTTC. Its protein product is CASSQGGSGVQETQYF.

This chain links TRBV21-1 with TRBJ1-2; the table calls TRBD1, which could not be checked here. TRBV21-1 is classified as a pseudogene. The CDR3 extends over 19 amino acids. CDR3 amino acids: CASSKVRGAGGIANYGYTF. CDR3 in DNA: TGTGCCAGCAGCAAAGTGAGGGGTGCAGGGGGCATTGCTAACTATGGCTACACCTTC.

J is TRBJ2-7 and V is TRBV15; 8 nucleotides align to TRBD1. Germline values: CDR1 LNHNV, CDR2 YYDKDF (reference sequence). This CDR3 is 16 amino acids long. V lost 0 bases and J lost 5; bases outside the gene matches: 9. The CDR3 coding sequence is TGTGCCACCAGCAGAGATCCCGGGGCAGGGGGCAACGAGCAGTACTTC. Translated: CATSRDPGAGGNEQYF.

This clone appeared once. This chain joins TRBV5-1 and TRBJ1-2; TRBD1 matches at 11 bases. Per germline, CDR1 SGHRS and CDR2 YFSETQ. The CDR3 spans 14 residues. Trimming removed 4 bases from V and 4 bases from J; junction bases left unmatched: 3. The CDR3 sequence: CASSGGTGGYGYTF. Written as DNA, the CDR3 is TGCGCCAGCAGCGGAGGGACAGGGGGCTATGGCTACACCTTC.

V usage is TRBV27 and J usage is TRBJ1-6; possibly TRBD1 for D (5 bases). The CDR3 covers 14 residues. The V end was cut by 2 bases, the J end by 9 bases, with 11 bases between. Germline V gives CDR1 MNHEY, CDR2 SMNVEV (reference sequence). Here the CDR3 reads CASSLRRAGSPLHF. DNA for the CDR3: TGTGCCAGCAGTTTACGCAGGGCTGGTTCACCCCTCCACTTT.

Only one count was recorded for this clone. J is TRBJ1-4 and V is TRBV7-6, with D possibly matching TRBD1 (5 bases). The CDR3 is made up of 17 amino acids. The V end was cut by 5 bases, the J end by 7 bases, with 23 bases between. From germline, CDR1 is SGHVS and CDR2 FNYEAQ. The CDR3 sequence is CASSPAPWGVDGEKLFF. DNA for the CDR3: TGTGCCAGCAGCCCGGCCCCTTGGGGGGTAGACGGTGAAAAACTGTTTTTT.

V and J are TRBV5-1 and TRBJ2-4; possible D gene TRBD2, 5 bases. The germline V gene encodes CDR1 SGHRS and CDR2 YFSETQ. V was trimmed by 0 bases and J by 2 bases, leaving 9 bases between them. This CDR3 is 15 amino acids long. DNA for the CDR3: TGCGCCAGCAGCTTGGTTCCGGGGTCCAAAAACATTCAGTACTTC. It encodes CASSLVPGSKNIQYF.

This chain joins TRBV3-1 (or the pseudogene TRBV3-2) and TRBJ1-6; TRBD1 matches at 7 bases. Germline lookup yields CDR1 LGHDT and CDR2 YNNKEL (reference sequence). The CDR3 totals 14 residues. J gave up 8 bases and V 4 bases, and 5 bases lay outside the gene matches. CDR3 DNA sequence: TGTGCCAGCAGCCCGACAGGGTGGGATTCACCCCTCCACTTT. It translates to CASSPTGWDSPLHF.

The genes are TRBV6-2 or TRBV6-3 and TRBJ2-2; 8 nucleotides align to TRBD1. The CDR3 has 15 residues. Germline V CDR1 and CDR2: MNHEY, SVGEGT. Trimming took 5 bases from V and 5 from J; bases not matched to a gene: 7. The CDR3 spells CASSPGQGVTGELFF. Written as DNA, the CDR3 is TGTGCCAGCAGTCCCGGACAGGGAGTTACCGGGGAGCTGTTTTTT.